A single sample gave rise to the 24 T cell receptor beta chains below, sequenced in a study of resident and recirculating memory T cells in vitiligo. TCRdb keeps only in-frame clones here, not all; method: immunoSEQ multiplex PCR. In the table there are about 76,000 clones, about 91% of which are singletons. Sample: blood. The receptors come from a male donor with vitiligo.

The chain recombines TRBV5-4 with TRBJ2-7; TRBD2 agrees at 9 bases. The CDR3 covers 15 residues. CDR1 SGHNT and CDR2 YYREEE come from the germline V gene (reference sequence). Trimming removed 4 bases from V and 3 bases from J; junction bases left unmatched: 8. The CDR3, as DNA: TGTGCCAGCAGCGGCGGGGGACTAGCCTTCTACGAGCAGTACTTC. Protein sequence: CASSGGGLAFYEQYF.

The J gene is TRBJ1-2, the V gene TRBV28; D ambiguous. Deletions cut 6 bases from V and 7 bases from J, with 18 bases between. The germline V gene encodes CDR1 MDHEN and CDR2 SYDVKM. The CDR3 contains 14 residues. CDR3 nucleotides: TGTGCCAGCAGCCTCCCGACCGCCCCGGGTGGCTACACCTTC. Protein: CASSLPTAPGGYTF.

This rearrangement joins TRBV27 to TRBJ1-5, with a tentative D call TRBD1 (5 bases). V was shortened by 5 bases and J by 3 bases, with 14 bases between the two germline ends. This CDR3 spans 15 amino acids. CDR1 is MNHEY, CDR2 SMNVEV, per germline (reference sequence). The CDR3 bases are TGTGCCAGCAGTCCCACGGGACTTATCAATCAGCCCCAGCATTTT. Its translation: CASSPTGLINQPQHF.

The rearrangement links TRBV7-2 to TRBJ2-5, with D uncertain. The CDR3 extends over 13 amino acids. Trimming took off 1 base at V and 4 bases at J, with 7 bases between the two ends. The germline V gene has CDR1 SGHTA and CDR2 FQGNSA. The CDR3 bases are TGTGCCAGCAGCTTAGGAGGTGGAGAGACCCAGTACTTC. It encodes CASSLGGGETQYF.

This chain joins TRBV13 and TRBJ2-5; 7 bases match TRBD2. After removal of 1 base from V and 5 bases from J, the junction contained 1 base not matched to a gene. Germline values: CDR1 PRHDT, CDR2 FYEKMQ (reference sequence). This CDR3 contains 13 residues. CDR3 in amino acids: CASSLDGGETQYF. The CDR3 nucleotides are TGTGCCAGCAGCTTAGACGGGGGGGAGACCCAGTACTTC.

This chain links TRBV13 with TRBJ2-1, with 9 nucleotides matching TRBD2. The CDR3 is made up of 15 amino acids. Germline values: CDR1 PRHDT, CDR2 FYEKMQ (reference sequence). The V gene end was trimmed by 4 bases and the J gene end by 8 bases; junction bases not matched to a gene: 9. DNA of the CDR3: TGTGCCAGCAGCTATTACCCTAGCGGGAACGATGAGCAGTTCTTC. It yields the protein CASSYYPSGNDEQFF.

V is TRBV30 and J is TRBJ2-7, with D maybe TRBD2 (5 bases). CDR1 and CDR2 from the germline V gene are GTSNPN and SVGIG (reference sequence). Between the trimmed V and J ends, which lost 7 bases and 6 bases, there was a span of 10 bases. This CDR3 has 10 amino acids. Here the CDR3 reads CALEVGEQYF. In DNA, the CDR3 is TGTGCCTTGGAGGTAGGCGAGCAGTACTTC.

This chain uses TRBV11-2 with TRBJ1-1; TRBD1 is a possible D gene (5 bases). Germline V gene lookup returns CDR1 SGHAT and CDR2 FQNNGV. Trimming left V 3 bases short and J 2 bases short, with 7 bases between. The CDR3 length is 13 residues. In nucleotides, the CDR3 is TGTGCCAGCAGCTTCTGGGGCAACACTGAAGCTTTCTTT. This encodes CASSFWGNTEAFF.

The gene calls are TRBV18 and TRBJ2-7; 8 nucleotides align to TRBD2. Trimming removed 3 bases from V and 2 bases from J; junction bases left unmatched: 6. Germline CDR1 is KGHSH and CDR2 is LQKENI. This CDR3 has 15 residues. CDR3 region: CASSPGTRGTYEQYF. The CDR3 nucleotides read TGTGCCAGCTCACCGGGGACTAGAGGGACCTACGAGCAGTACTTC.

Details on this clone: Other DNA sequences within the sample encode an identical CDR3. The V call is TRBV28, the J call TRBJ1-2; no clear D. CDR3 length: 13 amino acids. V was clipped by 6 bases and J by 3 bases, with 11 bases between them. CDR1 and CDR2 (germline): MDHEN, SYDVKM. The CDR3 DNA follows: TGTGCCAGCAGCCCCGGAACAGACTATGGCTACACCTTC. Its protein is CASSPGTDYGYTF.

This chain links TRBV28 with TRBJ1-4; no reliable D call. Trimming shortened V by 0 bases and J by 1 base, and 15 bases separated the two germline ends. This CDR3 has 18 residues. Germline values: CDR1 MDHEN, CDR2 SYDVKM. CDR3 loop: CASSLWGGDTLTNEKLFF. The CDR3 region has the DNA TGTGCCAGCAGTTTATGGGGAGGAGACACTCTAACTAATGAAAAACTGTTTTTT.

The rearrangement joins TRBV10-3 to TRBJ2-6; D not certain. The CDR3 loop spans 16 amino acids. Germline V gene lookup returns CDR1 ENHRY and CDR2 SYGVKD. Trimming took off 11 bases at V and 2 bases at J, with 19 bases between the two ends. The CDR3 loop is CASTRSEEAGANVLTF. As DNA, the CDR3 is TGTGCCTCCACGCGGAGTGAGGAAGCTGGGGCCAACGTCCTGACTTTC.

This clone was counted a single time. The CDR3 nucleotides are TGCGCCAGCAGCCAAGATCTGGAGGGCGCAGGGAATTCACCCCTCCACTTT. It encodes CASSQDLEGAGNSPLHF. V gene TRBV4-1 combines with J gene TRBJ1-6, with TRBD1 as a possible D gene (5 bases). Trimming took 0 bases from V and 7 from J, leaving 16 bases between them. The CDR3 contains 17 residues. CDR1 and CDR2 (germline): MGHRA, YSYEKL.

V gene TRBV5-1 combines with J gene TRBJ2-1; 9 bases are a match to TRBD2. J was trimmed by 9 bases and V by 3 bases; bases with no gene match: 7. The CDR3 extends over 14 amino acids. Germline V gives CDR1 SGHRS, CDR2 YFSETQ. The CDR3 here is CASSSSGLAAEQFF. For the CDR3, the DNA is TGCGCCAGCAGCTCCTCGGGACTAGCCGCTGAGCAGTTCTTC.

V and J are TRBV7-9 and TRBJ1-1; no clear D. The germline gives CDR1 SEHNR, CDR2 FQNEAQ (reference sequence). The ends were cut back, 2 bases at V and 7 bases at J, with 11 bases in the middle. This CDR3 has 13 residues. CDR3 in amino acids: CASSLREIDEAFF. CDR3 DNA: TGTGCCAGCAGCTTAAGGGAGATCGATGAAGCTTTCTTT.

This clone was counted a single time. The chain recombines TRBV5-1 with TRBJ1-2; 12 bases align to TRBD1. CDR1 is SGHRS, CDR2 YFSETQ, per germline. V shed 3 bases, J shed 4 bases, and the junction held 4 bases outside the gene matches. CDR3 length: 15 residues. The CDR3 spells CASSSGTGGGYGYTF. The DNA for the CDR3 is TGCGCCAGCAGCTCGGGGACAGGGGGCGGCTATGGCTACACCTTC. Supplemented by reference TRBV5-1 and TRBJ1-2, the full variable domain reads KAGVTQTPRYLIKTRGQQVTLSCSPISGHRSVSWYQQTPGQGLQFLFEYFSETQRNKGNFPGRFSGRQFSNSRSEMNVSTLELGDSALYLCASSSGTGGGYGYTFGSGTRLTVV.

V and J are TRBV7-2 and TRBJ1-5; 7 bases agree with TRBD1. The V segment lost 6 bases and the J segment 0 bases; nucleotides outside the gene matches: 5. The CDR3 contains 15 residues. CDR1 is SGHTA and CDR2 is FQGNSA in the germline V gene. In nucleotides, the CDR3 is TGTGCCAGCAGACCACAGGGGAATAGCAATCAGCCCCAGCATTTT. It is translated as CASRPQGNSNQPQHF. The whole variable domain, filled in from reference TRBV7-2 and TRBJ1-5, reads GAGVSQSPSNKVTEKGKDVELRCDPISGHTALYWYRQSLGQGLEFLIYFQGNSAPDKSGLPSDRFSAERTGGSVSTLTIQRTQQEDSAVYLCASRPQGNSNQPQHFGDGTRLSIL.

The chain couples TRBV7-2 to TRBJ2-7; 9 nucleotides align to TRBD2. V was pared by 3 bases and J by 5 bases, with 5 bases of the junction left unmatched. Germline V gene lookup returns CDR1 SGHTA and CDR2 FQGNSA. There are 14 residues in the CDR3. CDR3 in amino acids: CASSFPSGKNEQYF. CDR3 sequence (DNA): TGTGCCAGCAGCTTTCCTAGCGGGAAGAACGAGCAGTACTTC.

This clone was counted at least ten times. This chain uses TRBV5-1 with TRBJ1-3; tentative D call: TRBD1 (5 bases). Trimming pared 0 bases from V and 2 bases from J, leaving 6 bases between. This CDR3 is 14 amino acids long. From germline, CDR1 is SGHRS and CDR2 YFSETQ. CDR3 region: CASSLDRTGNTIYF. In DNA, the CDR3 is TGCGCCAGCAGCTTGGACAGGACTGGAAACACCATATATTTT.

This clone was counted a single time. The rearrangement links TRBV28 to TRBJ1-2; D might be TRBD1 (6 bases). V was shortened by 1 base and J by 8 bases, with 20 bases between the two germline ends. Germline V CDR1 and CDR2: MDHEN, SYDVKM. This CDR3 has 16 amino acids. DNA for the CDR3: TGTGCCAGCAGTTTATCCGGCGGGGGCGGGATTGGGGGCTACACCTTC. Translation: CASSLSGGGGIGGYTF.

The chain links TRBV7-8 to TRBJ1-5; 10 positions match TRBD1. Trimming took 5 bases from V and 4 from J; bases not matched to a gene: 2. Germline V CDR1 and CDR2: SGHVS, FQNEAQ. This CDR3 region has 14 residues. The CDR3 sequence is CASSRTGGNQPQHF. CDR3 DNA: TGTGCCAGCAGCCGGACAGGGGGTAATCAGCCCCAGCATTTT.

The gene calls are TRBV29-1 and TRBJ2-5; D is possibly TRBD1 (6 bases). The germline V gene has CDR1 SQVTM and CDR2 ANQGSEA. The CDR3 covers 14 residues. With 6 bases removed from V and 0 bases from J, the gap between germline ends came to 14 bases. The CDR3 loop reads CSVLTGLYQETQYF. As DNA, the CDR3 is TGCAGCGTCCTGACAGGTCTGTACCAAGAGACCCAGTACTTC.

The V and J genes are TRBV28 and TRBJ2-2; perhaps TRBD2 as D (5 bases). Trimming left V 5 bases short and J 2 bases short, with 15 bases between. Per the germline V gene, CDR1 is MDHEN and CDR2 is SYDVKM. The CDR3 consists of 16 residues. This CDR3 is CASSILTAGNTGELFF. The CDR3 DNA is TGTGCCAGCAGTATTTTGACGGCGGGTAACACCGGGGAGCTGTTTTTT.

This clone was detected once. This sequence joins TRBV7-9 and TRBJ2-2; 7 bases are shared with TRBD1. Per the germline V gene, CDR1 is SEHNR and CDR2 is FQNEAQ (reference sequence). Losses at the gene ends were 8 bases for V and 0 bases for J; bases not matched to a gene: 6. CDR3 length: 15 amino acids. CDR3 DNA: TGTGCCAGCCAGTCCGGGACAGCGAACACCGGGGAGCTGTTTTTT. Translation gives CASQSGTANTGELFF.